The present entry profiles one T cell receptor beta chain with its context. Its target is not known. The record originates from a study of T cell responses to AZD1222 COVID-19 vaccine. General study results and limits: Donors in the cohort were predominantly white British and more often female, and clonal diversity was possibly underestimated. Baseline seropositivity occurred in only 5 to 7 AZD1222 recipients. Breadth and depth of Spike-specific TCRs rose after two AZD1222 doses.

CDR1 is LGHDT and CDR2 is YNNKEL in the germline V gene (reference sequence). The germline V and J ends were trimmed by 4 bases and 8 bases, with 14 bases remaining between them. The CDR3 consists of 13 residues. Assay: immunoSEQ multiplex PCR; the TCRdb copy retains only in-frame clones and omits some. This sample carries hundreds of thousands of clones, just over 90% of them seen once, and the ten largest clones take around 1%. The sequence was collected from an adult in good health. This chain joins TRBV3-1 (or the pseudogene TRBV3-2) and TRBJ1-2; a weak D match, TRBD1 (6 bases). The sequencing here drew on peripheral blood, taken on day 0 of MenACWY control vaccination. The CDR3 here is CASSRRDNRGYTF. CDR3 nucleotide sequence: TGTGCCAGCAGCCGACGGGACAATAGAGGCTACACCTTC.